This T cell receptor (beta chain) was observed in a study of T cell repertoires in cytomegalovirus infection (dated by TCRdb to the late 2010s). Study-level background: Peptide stimulations targeted recently identified HLA-C-restricted CMV epitopes, whose presentation resists viral immunomodulation, together with well-studied HLA-B-restricted epitopes. The HLA type of each donor mattered for the analysis, because public TCR beta signatures pointed to carriage of CMV infection along with the matching HLA type.

In light of the paper, this sample's treatment or condition label describes: in vitro stimulation with specific CMV peptide epitopes to enrich CMV-specific T cells. Sequencing used an Illumina HiSeq 1500. TCRdb reprocessed the public reads (quality trimming at Q25 with fastp, clone calling with MiXCR) and kept in-frame beta chains. Rows matching on CDR3 protein sequence are summarized as one entry with the most common DNA and genes. This sample lists roughly 730,000 distinct CDR3 sequences; around 32% were detected once. The ten most abundant clones make up roughly 18% of the sample. Broader findings and caveats from the paper: The ex vivo response was dominated by HLA-C-restricted CMV-specific TCR beta clonotypes, which also provided the single most frequent clonotype in two of eight donors. In both this cohort and an independent roughly 350-donor cohort, the cumulative frequency of public TCR beta family members distinguished carriers of CMV infection plus the relevant HLA type.

Worth noting for this clonotype: Its antigen target is currently unknown. One base away there is no much larger clone; base qualities are not given.

The receptor was derived from a human donor in good health (CMV status not recorded). Some clones in this sample may be carry-over from other donors' samples. The sequenced sample was cultured PBMCs, obtained from culture after CMV antigen stimulation.

The CDR3 in this case is CASSQDSVKGLASPGELFF. The nucleotides are TGCGCCAGCAGCCAAGATTCGGTAAAGGGACTAGCGAGTCCCGGGGAGCTGTTTTTT. The sequence joins TRBV4-3 to TRBJ2-2; the central 10 bases match TRBD2. V trim: 0 bases; J trim: 6 bases; unmatched bases: 13. The CDR3 holds 19 amino acids from the cysteine to the phenylalanine. Left in the record is the CDR3 DNA by itself, 57 bases read in frame from the first base. For CDR1 and CDR2, the germline V gene lists LGHNA and YSLEER.